This TCR beta chain was sequenced for a study of technical replicates of blood from a few donors. The CDR3 sequence is 20 residues long. With 0 bases clipped from V and 2 bases from J, the junction kept 15 bases outside the gene matches. Germline loops: CDR1 LGHNA, CDR2 YNFKEQ. Clones were read by immunoSEQ multiplex PCR, and TCRdb kept only the in-frame ones, dropping some. In the table there are approximately 70,000 clones, roughly 92% of which are singletons. V and J are TRBV4-2 and TRBJ1-5; 8 bases are shared with TRBD1. Sequenced material: T cells isolated from PBMCs. The clonotype was recovered from a human donor in good health. CDR3 residues: CASSQDAPTGVGVGNQPQHF. DNA of the CDR3: TGTGCCAGCAGCCAAGATGCCCCGACAGGGGTTGGGGTAGGCAATCAGCCCCAGCATTTT.